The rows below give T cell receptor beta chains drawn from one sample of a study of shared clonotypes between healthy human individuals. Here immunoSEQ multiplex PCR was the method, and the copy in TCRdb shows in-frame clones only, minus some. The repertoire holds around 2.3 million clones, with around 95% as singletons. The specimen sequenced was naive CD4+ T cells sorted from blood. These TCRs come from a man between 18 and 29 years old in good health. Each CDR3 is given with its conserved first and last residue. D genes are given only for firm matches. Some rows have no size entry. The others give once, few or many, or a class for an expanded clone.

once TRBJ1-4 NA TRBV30 CAWSPDNEKLFF TGTGCCTGGAGTCCAGATAATGAAAAACTGTTTTTT
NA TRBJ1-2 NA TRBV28 CASSFTEATNYGYTF TGTGCCAGCAGTTTTACGGAGGCCACTAACTATGGCTACACCTTC
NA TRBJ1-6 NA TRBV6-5 CASSWGSSYNSPLHF TGTGCCAGCTCGTGGGGGAGCTCCTATAATTCACCCCTCCACTTT
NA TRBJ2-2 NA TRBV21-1 CASSEAGGPFNTGELFF TGTGCCAGCAGCGAAGCGGGGGGGCCATTCAACACCGGGGAGCTGTTTTTT
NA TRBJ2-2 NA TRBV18 CASSSYEAGELFF TGTGCCAGCTCCTCGTATGAGGCCGGGGAGCTGTTTTTT
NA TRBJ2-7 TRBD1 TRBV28 CASSPRTGGGMYF TGTGCCAGCAGTCCCCGAACAGGGGGCGGGATGTACTTC
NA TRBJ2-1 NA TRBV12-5 CASGLSGSYNEQFF TGTGCTAGTGGTTTGAGCGGCTCCTACAATGAGCAGTTCTTC
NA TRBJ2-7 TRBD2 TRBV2 CASHYGTSGPSSYEQYF TGTGCCAGCCACTATGGGACTAGCGGGCCGAGCTCCTACGAGCAGTACTTC
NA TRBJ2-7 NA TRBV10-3 CAISRDVAYEQYF TGTGCCATCAGTAGGGACGTCGCCTACGAGCAGTACTTC
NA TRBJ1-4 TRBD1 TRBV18 CASSPEVTGGSEKLFF TGTGCCAGCTCACCAGAGGTGACAGGGGGCAGTGAAAAACTGTTTTTT
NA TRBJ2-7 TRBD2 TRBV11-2 CASGLLAGGFRGEQYF TGTGCCAGCGGACTACTAGCGGGAGGCTTCCGCGGCGAGCAGTACTTC
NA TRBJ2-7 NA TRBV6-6 CASRRSYEQYF TGTGCCAGCAGGCGCAGCTACGAGCAGTACTTC
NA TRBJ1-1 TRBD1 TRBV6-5 CASSGLQGFYEAFF TGTGCCAGCAGCGGCTTACAGGGGTTTTACGAAGCTTTCTTT
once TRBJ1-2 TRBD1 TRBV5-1 CASSSDRGYGYTF TGCGCCAGCAGCTCAGACAGGGGCTATGGCTACACCTTC
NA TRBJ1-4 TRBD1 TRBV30 CAWTEGTGGWSNEKLFF TGTGCCTGGACGGAGGGGACAGGGGGCTGGTCTAATGAAAAACTGTTTTTT
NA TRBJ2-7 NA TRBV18 CASSPTLYEQYF TGTGCCAGCTCACCGACTCTCTACGAGCAGTACTTC
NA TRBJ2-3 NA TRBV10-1 CASSESGAREDTQYF TGCGCCAGCAGTGAGTCGGGGGCCAGGGAAGATACGCAGTATTTT
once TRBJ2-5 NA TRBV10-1 CASSESPAQTQYF TGCGCCAGCAGTGAGTCCCCAGCACAGACCCAGTACTTC
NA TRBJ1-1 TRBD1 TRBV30 CAWRYRGTEAFF TGTGCCTGGAGGTACAGGGGGACTGAAGCTTTCTTT
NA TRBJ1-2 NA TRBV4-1 CASSQEGSYGYTF TGCGCCAGCAGCCAAGAGGGAAGCTATGGCTACACCTTC
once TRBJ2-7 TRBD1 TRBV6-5 CATIRGQGASEQYF TGTGCCACCATCCGAGGACAGGGGGCAAGTGAGCAGTACTTC
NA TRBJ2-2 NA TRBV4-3 CASSQAPGTGGELFF TGCGCCAGCAGCCAAGCTCCCGGGACTGGCGGGGAGCTGTTTTTT
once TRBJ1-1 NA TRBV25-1 CASSLWGTEAFF TGTGCCAGTAGCCTCTGGGGCACTGAAGCTTTCTTT
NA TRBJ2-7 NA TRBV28 CASSTRGLSYEQYF TGTGCCAGCAGTACCCGAGGCCTCTCCTACGAGCAGTACTTC
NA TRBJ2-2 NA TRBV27 CASSPLRGGELFF TGTGCCAGCAGCCCACTGAGGGGCGGGGAGCTGTTTTTT
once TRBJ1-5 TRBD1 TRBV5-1 CASSADRELLEGQPQHF TGCGCCAGCAGCGCAGACAGGGAATTATTGGAGGGTCAGCCCCAGCATTTT
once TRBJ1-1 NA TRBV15 CATSLVGAEAFF TGTGCCACCAGCCTTGTAGGCGCTGAAGCTTTCTTT
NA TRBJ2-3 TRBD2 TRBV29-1 CSAPPLAGGVDTQYF TGCAGCGCACCGCCGTTAGCGGGGGGGGTAGATACGCAGTATTTT
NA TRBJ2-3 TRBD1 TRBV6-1 CASSKQGSDTQYF TGTGCCAGCAGTAAACAGGGGTCAGATACGCAGTATTTT
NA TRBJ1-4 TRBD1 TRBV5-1 CASATGGTNEKLFF TGCGCCAGCGCGACAGGGGGGACTAATGAAAAACTGTTTTTT
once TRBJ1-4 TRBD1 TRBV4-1 CASSQNRGKGEKLFF TGCGCCAGCAGCCAAAACAGGGGTAAAGGTGAAAAACTGTTTTTT
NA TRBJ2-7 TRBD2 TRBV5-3 CARSFREASGSPYEQYF TGTGCCAGAAGCTTTCGGGAGGCGAGCGGGAGCCCCTACGAGCAGTACTTC
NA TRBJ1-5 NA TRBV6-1 CASSGSNQPQHF TGTGCCAGCAGTGGAAGTAATCAGCCCCAGCATTTT
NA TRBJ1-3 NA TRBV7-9 CASSFRSGSGNTIYF TGTGCCAGCAGCTTCAGGAGTGGGTCTGGAAACACCATATATTTT
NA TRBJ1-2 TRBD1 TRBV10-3 CAISAGGLANYGYTF TGTGCCATCAGTGCAGGGGGCCTAGCTAACTATGGCTACACCTTC
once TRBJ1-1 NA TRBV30 CAWSSGIFGTEAFF TGTGCCTGGAGTTCTGGGATCTTCGGCACTGAAGCTTTCTTT
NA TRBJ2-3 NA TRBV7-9 CASSYLAGGTDTQYF TGTGCCAGCAGCTATCTGGCAGGGGGGACAGATACGCAGTATTTT
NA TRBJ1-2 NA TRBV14 CASSQVRNYGYTF TGTGCCAGCAGCCAAGTGAGGAACTATGGCTACACCTTC
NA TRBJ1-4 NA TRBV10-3 CAISERGTNEKLFF TGTGCCATCAGTGAAAGGGGCACTAATGAAAAACTGTTTTTT
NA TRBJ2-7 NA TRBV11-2 CASSLTGTSEQYF TGTGCCAGCAGCTTAACAGGGACCTCCGAGCAGTACTTC
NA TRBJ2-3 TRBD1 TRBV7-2 CASSRVWTGGTDTQYF TGTGCCAGCAGCAGAGTTTGGACAGGGGGGACAGATACGCAGTATTTT
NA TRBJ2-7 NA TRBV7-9 CASSLSGRADEQYF TGTGCCAGCAGCTTAAGCGGCAGGGCCGACGAGCAGTACTTC
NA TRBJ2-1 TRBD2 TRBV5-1 CASRVAGSYNEQFF TGCGCCAGCAGGGTAGCGGGATCCTACAATGAGCAGTTCTTC
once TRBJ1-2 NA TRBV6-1 CASSPNLPGGYTF TGTGCCAGCAGTCCAAATTTGCCGGGTGGCTACACCTTC